This paragraph reports one T cell receptor (beta chain). The CDR3 sequence is 14 residues long. Germline lookup yields CDR1 MGHDK and CDR2 SYGVNS. V shed 3 bases and J shed 0 bases, with 7 bases lying between them. The repertoire was sequenced with immunoSEQ multiplex PCR; TCRdb's copy has only in-frame clones and lacks some. The data contain hundreds of thousands of clones, around 87% of them singletons. This sample was taken from a study of shared T cell receptors in the human thymus. The same data also went into a second study, on human thymus T cells. This second study notes: Having corrective surgery for congenital heart defects, healthy Finnish infants were the ones who donated. Repertoires from thymus and blood appeared to show biased V and J gene usage.

The chain couples TRBV25-1 to TRBJ2-3; D gene uncertain. The receptor was isolated from a boy under two years old with a congenital heart defect. Sequencing used thymocytes. The CDR3 spells CASSDVSSTDTQYF. CDR3 DNA: TGTGCCAGCAGTGATGTTTCTAGCACAGATACGCAGTATTTT.